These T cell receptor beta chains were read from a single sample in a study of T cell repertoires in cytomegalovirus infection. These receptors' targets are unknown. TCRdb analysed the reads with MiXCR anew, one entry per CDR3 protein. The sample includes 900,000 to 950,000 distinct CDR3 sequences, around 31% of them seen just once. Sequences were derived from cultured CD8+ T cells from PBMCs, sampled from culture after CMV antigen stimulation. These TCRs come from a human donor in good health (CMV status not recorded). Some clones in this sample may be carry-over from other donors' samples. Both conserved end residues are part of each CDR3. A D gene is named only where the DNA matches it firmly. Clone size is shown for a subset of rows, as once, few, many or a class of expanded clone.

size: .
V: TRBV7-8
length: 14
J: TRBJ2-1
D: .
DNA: TGTGCCAGCAGCTGGGGGGGCATGTACAATGAGCAGTTCTTC
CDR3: CASSWGGMYNEQFF

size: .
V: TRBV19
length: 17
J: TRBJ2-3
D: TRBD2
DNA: TGTGCCAGTAACCCCGTAGGGCTAGCGGGGATCACAGATACGCAGTATTTT
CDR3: CASNPVGLAGITDTQYF

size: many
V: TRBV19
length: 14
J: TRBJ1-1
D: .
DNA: TGTGCCAGTAGTACTCGGGGAGGGGGCACTGAAGCTTTCTTT
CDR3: CASSTRGGGTEAFF

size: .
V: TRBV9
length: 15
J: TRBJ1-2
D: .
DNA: TGTGCCAGCAGCTCCGGACAGAAACCCAACTATGGCTACACCTTC
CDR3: CASSSGQKPNYGYTF

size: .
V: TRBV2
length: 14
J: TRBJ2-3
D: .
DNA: TGTGCCAGCAGAGGAGTGCAGTCCACAGATACGCAGTATTTT
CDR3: CASRGVQSTDTQYF

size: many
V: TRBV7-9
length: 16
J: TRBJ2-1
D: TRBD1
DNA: TGTGCCAGCAGCCCTTCCGGGACAGGGGGTCCAGGTGAGCAGTTCTTC
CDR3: CASSPSGTGGPGEQFF

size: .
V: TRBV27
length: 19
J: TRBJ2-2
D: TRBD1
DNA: TGTGCCAGCAGTTTAGGGACCCAGCCGGGACAGGGGAACACCGGGGAGCTGTTTTTT
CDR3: CASSLGTQPGQGNTGELFF

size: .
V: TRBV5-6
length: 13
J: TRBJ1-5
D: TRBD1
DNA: TGTGCCAGCAGCCGACAGGGGAAGCAGCCCCAGCATTTT
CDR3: CASSRQGKQPQHF

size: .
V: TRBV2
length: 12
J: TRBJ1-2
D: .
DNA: TGTGCCGTCCTGGAACAGGCCAGGGGCTACACCTTC
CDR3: CAVLEQARGYTF

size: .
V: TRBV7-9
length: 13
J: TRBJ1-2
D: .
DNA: TGTGCCAGCAGCGGGCTAACCTCCTATGGCTACACCTTC
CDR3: CASSGLTSYGYTF

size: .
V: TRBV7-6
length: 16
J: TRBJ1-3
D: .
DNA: TGTGCCAGCAGCCACAAAGCAGGGAGGGCTGGAAACACCATATATTTT
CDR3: CASSHKAGRAGNTIYF

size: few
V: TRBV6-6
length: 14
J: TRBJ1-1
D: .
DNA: TGTGCCAGCAGTTACCCAGGGAGGGACACTGAAGCTTTCTTT
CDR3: CASSYPGRDTEAFF

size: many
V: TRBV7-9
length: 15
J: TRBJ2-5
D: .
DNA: TGTGCCAGCAGCCCTTCCTTCCGGACAGAAAAGACCCAGTACTTC
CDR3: CASSPSFRTEKTQYF

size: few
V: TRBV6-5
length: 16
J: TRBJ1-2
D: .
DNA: TGTGCCAGCAGTTACTCAATGTTGGGGGGCGCGCATGGCTACACCTTC
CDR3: CASSYSMLGGAHGYTF

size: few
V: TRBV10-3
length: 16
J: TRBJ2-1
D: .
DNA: TGTGCCATCAGTAAGGTCTTGTCGGGCTCCTACAATGAGCAGTTCTTC
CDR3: CAISKVLSGSYNEQFF

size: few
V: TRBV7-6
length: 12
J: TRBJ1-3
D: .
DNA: TGTGCCAGCCACCTCACTGGAAACACCATATATTTT
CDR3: CASHLTGNTIYF

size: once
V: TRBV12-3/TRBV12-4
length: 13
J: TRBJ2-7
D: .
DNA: TGTGCCAGCACCGGCCGTGTTAGCTACGAGCAGTACTTC
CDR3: CASTGRVSYEQYF

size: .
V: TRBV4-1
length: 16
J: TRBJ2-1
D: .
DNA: TGCGCCAGCAGCCACCCACGGGACATTTCCGTCGATGAGCAGTTCTTC
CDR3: CASSHPRDISVDEQFF

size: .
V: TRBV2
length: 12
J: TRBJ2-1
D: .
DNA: TGTGCCAGCAGTGAATACTACAATGAGCAGTTCTTC
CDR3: CASSEYYNEQFF

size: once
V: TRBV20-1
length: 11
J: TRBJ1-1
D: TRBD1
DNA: TGCAGTTCGGACAGGGACACTGAAGCTTTCTTT
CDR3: CSSDRDTEAFF

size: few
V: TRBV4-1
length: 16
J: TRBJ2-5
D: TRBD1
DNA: TGCGCCAGCAGCCAAGGTAGGACAGGGATCCAAGAGACCCAGTACTTC
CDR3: CASSQGRTGIQETQYF

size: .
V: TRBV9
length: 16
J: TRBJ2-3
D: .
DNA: TGTGCCAGCAGCGTGCCCCGGGACGGAGGCACAGATACGCAGTATTTT
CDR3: CASSVPRDGGTDTQYF

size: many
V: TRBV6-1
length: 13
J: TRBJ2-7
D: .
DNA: TGTGCCAGCAGTGAGGGTCGAACCTACGAGCAGTACTTC
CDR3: CASSEGRTYEQYF

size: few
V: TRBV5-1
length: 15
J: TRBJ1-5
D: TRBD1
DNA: TGCGCCAGCAGCCCACAGGGGCGGGCGGATCAGCCCCAGCATTTT
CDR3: CASSPQGRADQPQHF

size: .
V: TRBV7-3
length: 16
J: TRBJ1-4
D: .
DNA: TGTGCCACCCAGTCCGGGGAAGAGGCAACTAATGAAAAACTGTTTTTT
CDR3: CATQSGEEATNEKLFF

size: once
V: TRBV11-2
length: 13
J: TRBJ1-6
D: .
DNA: TGTGCCAGCAGCTTAGTAGCTAATTCACCCCTCCACTTT
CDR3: CASSLVANSPLHF

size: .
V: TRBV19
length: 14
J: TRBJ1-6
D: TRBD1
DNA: TGTGCCAGTAGGCTGGGACAGGGGCATTCACCCCTCCACTTT
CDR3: CASRLGQGHSPLHF

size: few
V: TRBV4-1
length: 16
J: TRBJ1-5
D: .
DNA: TGCGCCAGCAGCCAGGCTCATTTGGGGATTAATCAGCCCCAGCATTTT
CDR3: CASSQAHLGINQPQHF

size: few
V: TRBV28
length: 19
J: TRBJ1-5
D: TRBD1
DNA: TGTGCCAGCAGTCCCAGGACAGGGAGGGGGAGGATTGGGAATCAGCCCCAGCATTTT
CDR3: CASSPRTGRGRIGNQPQHF

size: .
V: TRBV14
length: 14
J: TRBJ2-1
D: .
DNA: TGTGCCAGCAGCCAAGCGGGGGTCTACAATGAGCAGTTCTTC
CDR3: CASSQAGVYNEQFF

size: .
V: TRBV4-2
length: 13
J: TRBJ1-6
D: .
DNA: TGTGCCAGCAGCCAAGACCGGGGGGATCCCCTCCACTTT
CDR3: CASSQDRGDPLHF

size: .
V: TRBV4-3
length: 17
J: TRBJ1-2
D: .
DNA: TGCGCCAGCAGCCAAGATAATGAGGGTTTCAGGAACTATGGCTACACCTTC
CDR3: CASSQDNEGFRNYGYTF

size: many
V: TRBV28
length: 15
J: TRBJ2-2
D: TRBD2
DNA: TGTGCCAGCAGTTTTGGGGGGGTGACCACCGGGGAGCTGTTTTTT
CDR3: CASSFGGVTTGELFF

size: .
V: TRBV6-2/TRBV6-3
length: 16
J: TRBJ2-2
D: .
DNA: TGTGCCAGCAGTTCCAACCGGGACACCGTGACCGGGGAGCTGTTTTTT
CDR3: CASSSNRDTVTGELFF